The T cell receptor beta chain under discussion was sequenced for a study of STAT5B mutations in CD4+ large granular lymphocyte leukemia. Repertoires were generated with immunoSEQ multiplex PCR, while TCRdb's copy carries only in-frame clones and drops some. In the table there are tens of thousands of clones, 72% of which are singletons. Healthy controls were blood donor buffy coats. This clone came up a few times. Trimming took 2 bases from V and 3 from J, leaving 10 bases between them. The CDR3 consists of 14 residues. Germline assignment: CDR1 SEHNR and CDR2 FQNEAQ (reference sequence). This chain uses TRBV7-9 with TRBJ1-2; D is ambiguous. This clonotype was obtained from a human donor in good health. Sequenced: CD4+ T cells from blood buffy coats. CDR3 residues: CASSLSGRDYGYTF. The CDR3, as DNA: TGTGCCAGCAGCTTATCCGGCCGGGACTATGGCTACACCTTC.